The 29 T cell receptor beta chains presented below share a single source sample, sequenced in a study of T cells after yellow fever vaccination. TCRdb re-called the 5' RACE reads with MiXCR, one entry per CDR3 protein. The sample lists just under 600,000 distinct CDR3 sequences, roughly 13% seen once, with 11% to 15% in the top ten. Sequencing was performed on PBMCs, taken on the day of the yellow fever booster vaccination. These receptors were taken from a man younger than 40 who received the YFV17D yellow fever vaccine.

The chain employs TRBV20-1 and TRBJ2-5, with D possibly matching TRBD2 (5 bases). Trimming left V 6 bases short and J 2 bases short, with 13 bases between. CDR1 DFQATT and CDR2 SNEGSKA come from the germline V gene (reference sequence). This CDR3 contains 13 residues. DNA of the CDR3: TGCAGTGCCCATTGGAGGAATCAAGAGACCCAGTACTTC. Its translation: CSAHWRNQETQYF.

The chain combines TRBV18 with TRBJ1-3; tentative D call: TRBD1 (6 bases). V gave up 8 bases and J gave up 1 base, with 9 bases separating them. The CDR3 has 13 amino acids. CDR1 KGHSH and CDR2 LQKENI come from the germline V gene. In DNA form, the CDR3 reads TGTGCCAGCGGGCAGGGGTCTGGAAACACCATATATTTT. Protein product: CASGQGSGNTIYF.

The table lists this clonotype with a count of one. This chain connects TRBV3-1 to TRBJ2-2; D unclear. The CDR3 consists of 14 residues. V shed 2 bases and J shed 4 bases, with 8 bases lying between them. Looked up from germline, CDR1 is LGHDT and CDR2 is YNNKEL (reference sequence). The CDR3 DNA follows: TGTGCCAGCAGCCAAAGCATGTTCACCGGGGAGCTGTTTTTT. It specifies CASSQSMFTGELFF.

This clonotype has just a few counts. V is TRBV6-1 and J is TRBJ2-1; D is ambiguous. Germline-derived CDR1 and CDR2 are MNHNS and SASEGT. This CDR3 is 15 amino acids long. The V and J ends lost 10 bases and 7 bases respectively, with 23 bases between them. CDR3 sequence reads: CATRLLAEPLNEQFF. CDR3 nucleotide sequence: TGTGCCACTAGACTCTTAGCCGAACCCCTTAATGAGCAGTTCTTC.

CDR3 protein: CASSMGGTRKNIQYF. The CDR3 nucleotides are TGTGCCAGTAGTATGGGGGGGACAAGGAAAAACATTCAGTACTTC. The rearrangement links TRBV19 to TRBJ2-4, with D tentatively TRBD2 (7 bases). Germline V lookup: CDR1 LNHDA, CDR2 SQIVND (reference sequence). The CDR3 is made up of 15 amino acids. V lost 3 bases and J 4 bases, leaving 13 bases between the germline ends.

This clonotype has more than one count but fewer than ten. The V gene is TRBV7-8, the J gene TRBJ2-1; weak D call: TRBD2 (5 bases). CDR3 size: 14 residues. V shed 4 bases and J shed 11 bases, with 18 bases lying between them. Per the germline V gene, CDR1 is SGHVS and CDR2 is FQNEAQ. Here the CDR3 reads CASSSLRAAEKQFF. The CDR3 bases are TGTGCCAGCAGCTCCCTAAGGGCAGCGGAGAAGCAGTTCTTC.

The V call is TRBV7-2, the J call TRBJ2-1, with 11 bases aligning to TRBD2. Germline CDR1 is SGHTA and CDR2 is FQGNSA. The J segment lost 4 bases and the V segment lost 5 bases, leaving 7 bases of the junction unmatched. This CDR3 contains 16 residues. CDR3 coding DNA: TGTGCCAGCAGCCTTAGCGGGAGGGCCGGGTACAATGAGCAGTTCTTC. Its protein product is CASSLSGRAGYNEQFF.

This clonotype appeared a few times. The chain couples TRBV9 to TRBJ2-3; TRBD2 agrees at 8 bases. Germline CDR1 SGDLS, CDR2 YYNGEE. The length of the CDR3 is 16 residues. V shed 3 bases and J 4 bases; nucleotides not matched to a gene: 10. The CDR3 sequence is CASSGTSSGSADTQYF. Written as DNA, the CDR3 is TGTGCCAGCAGCGGGACCAGCAGCGGGAGCGCAGATACGCAGTATTTT.

This clonotype appeared a few times. V is TRBV7-3 and J is TRBJ2-3; D could derive from TRBD1 or TRBD2 (5 bases each). Germline V gene lookup returns CDR1 SGHTA and CDR2 FQGTGA. Between the trimmed V and J ends, which lost 5 bases and 1 base, there was a span of 16 bases. CDR3 length: 16 residues. This CDR3 is CASSPNVRGGTDTQYF. DNA of the CDR3: TGTGCCAGCAGCCCCAATGTGAGGGGAGGCACAGATACGCAGTATTTT.

This clonotype turned up a few times. The rearrangement links TRBV7-6 to TRBJ1-5; the D gene is possibly TRBD1 (5 bases). The CDR3 has 14 amino acids. The V gene's germline CDR1 is SGHVS and CDR2 FNYEAQ. V lost 0 bases to trimming and J lost 7 bases, with 10 bases between them. CDR3 in amino acids: CASSLATGRQPQHF. The CDR3 DNA follows: TGTGCCAGCAGCTTAGCCACAGGAAGGCAGCCCCAGCATTTT.

V is TRBV12-3 or TRBV12-4 and J is TRBJ1-6; unclear D gene. Deletions cut 3 bases from V and 0 bases from J, with 18 bases between. This CDR3 spans 19 amino acids. The CDR3 protein is CASSFDTAWTSSYNSPLHF. The CDR3 DNA reads as TGTGCCAGCAGTTTCGACACGGCGTGGACGAGCTCCTATAATTCACCCCTCCACTTT.

This clonotype was observed at least ten times. This chain joins TRBV7-2 and TRBJ2-2, with 7 nucleotides matching TRBD1. Germline V gene data show CDR1 as SGHTA and CDR2 as FQGNSA. V dropped 5 bases and J dropped 5; count of bases not matched to a gene: 2. The CDR3 is made up of 13 amino acids. The CDR3 protein is CASSRDRTGELFF. The CDR3 DNA sequence: TGTGCCAGCAGCCGGGACAGAACCGGGGAGCTGTTTTTT.

The chain employs TRBV12-3 or TRBV12-4 and TRBJ2-1; 15 bases fit TRBD2. Trimming cost V 5 bases and J 5 bases; bases outside gene matches: 7. The CDR3 sequence is 17 residues long. CDR3 amino acids: CASSGGLAGGGNNEQFF. In DNA form, the CDR3 reads TGTGCCAGCAGTGGGGGACTAGCGGGAGGAGGAAACAATGAGCAGTTCTTC.

This clonotype was observed a handful of times. This sequence joins TRBV19 and TRBJ1-6; 11 bases line up with TRBD1. The CDR3 totals 16 residues. Germline lookup yields CDR1 LNHDA and CDR2 SQIVND (reference sequence). Unmatched junction bases numbered 8, after V lost 6 bases and J lost 7 bases. CDR3 sequence: CASRTGQGARNSPLHF. CDR3 nucleotides: TGTGCCAGTAGGACCGGACAGGGGGCAAGGAATTCACCCCTCCACTTT.

V gene TRBV5-1 combines with J gene TRBJ1-4; D not resolved. Between the trimmed V and J ends, which lost 0 bases and 8 bases, there was a span of 14 bases. Looked up from germline, CDR1 is SGHRS and CDR2 is YFSETQ. The CDR3 sequence is 15 residues long. The CDR3 nucleotides are TGCGCCAGCAGCTTGGACTCGCCAGTAGGGGAAAAACTGTTTTTT. Its translation: CASSLDSPVGEKLFF. The variable domain in full, with the rest retrieved from reference TRBV5-1 and TRBJ1-4, is KAGVTQTPRYLIKTRGQQVTLSCSPISGHRSVSWYQQTPGQGLQFLFEYFSETQRNKGNFPGRFSGRQFSNSRSEMNVSTLELGDSALYLCASSLDSPVGEKLFFGSGTQLSVL.

This clonotype has just a few counts. The genes are TRBV5-4 and TRBJ2-1, with 9 bases identical to TRBD1. Per the germline V gene, CDR1 is SGHNT and CDR2 is YYREEE (reference sequence). Losses at the gene ends were 0 bases for V and 8 bases for J; bases not matched to a gene: 6. This CDR3 has 15 amino acids. The CDR3 DNA follows: TGTGCCAGCAGCTTGGGGGGGGACAGGGAGGATGAGCAGTTCTTC. It specifies CASSLGGDREDEQFF.

There are a few counts of this clonotype. The chain has TRBV20-1 and TRBJ1-1, with D possibly matching TRBD1 (6 bases). Germline V lookup: CDR1 DFQATT, CDR2 SNEGSKA (reference sequence). Between the trimmed V and J ends, which lost 6 bases and 1 base, there was a span of 15 bases. The CDR3 is made up of 14 amino acids. The chain's CDR3 is CSARAGHGNTEAFF. The CDR3 coding sequence is TGCAGTGCCCGCGCGGGACACGGGAACACTGAAGCTTTCTTT.

This clonotype has more than one count but fewer than ten. The chain combines TRBV7-6 with TRBJ2-1; TRBD2 aligns across 14 bases. Germline V gives CDR1 SGHVS, CDR2 FNYEAQ. This CDR3 is built from 20 residues. V lost 6 bases and J lost 5; bases outside the gene matches: 18. CDR3 nucleotides: TGTGCCAGCAGACCGATACCAACCCCAGGACTAGCGGGAGGAGACAATGAGCAGTTCTTC. Its translation: CASRPIPTPGLAGGDNEQFF.

This clonotype was seen many times. V gene TRBV29-1 combines with J gene TRBJ2-1; tentative D call: TRBD1 (7 bases). Looked up from germline, CDR1 is SQVTM and CDR2 is ANQGSEA. The CDR3 consists of 12 residues. Trimming shortened V by 6 bases and J by 8 bases, and 14 bases separated the two germline ends. Here the CDR3 reads CSVRLGGDEQFF. The CDR3, as DNA: TGCAGCGTGAGACTAGGGGGCGATGAGCAGTTCTTC.

This chain connects TRBV4-3 to TRBJ2-1; 14 bases map to TRBD2. This CDR3 has 15 residues. V lost 1 base and J lost 9; bases outside the gene matches: 2. Germline-derived CDR1 and CDR2 are LGHNA and YSLEER. The CDR3, as DNA: TGCGCCAGCAGCCAAGGACTAGCGGGAGGGGTTGAGCAGTTCTTC. This translates into CASSQGLAGGVEQFF.

The sample holds a few counts of this clonotype. The rearrangement joins TRBV27 to TRBJ2-7; D not resolved. Trimming shortened V by 6 bases and J by 4 bases, and 13 bases separated the two germline ends. The CDR3 extends over 13 amino acids. The germline CDR1 and CDR2 sequences are MNHEY and SMNVEV (reference sequence). CDR3 sequence reads: CASREASRYEQYF. The CDR3 nucleotides read TGTGCCAGCAGGGAAGCCAGCCGTTACGAGCAGTACTTC.

This clonotype occurred a few times. The CDR3 loop is CASSQGFGELFF. CDR3 in DNA: TGTGCCAGCAGCCAGGGATTCGGGGAGCTGTTTTTT. The genes are TRBV7-2 and TRBJ2-2, with a possible D match to TRBD1 (5 bases). Germline CDR1 reads SGHTA; CDR2 reads FQGNSA. This CDR3 is 12 amino acids long. V was cut by 5 bases and J by 7 bases, with 8 bases left in between.

The chain uses TRBV20-1 and TRBJ2-4; D gene ambiguous. V lost 7 bases to trimming and J lost 6 bases, with 22 bases between them. The CDR3 is 15 amino acids. Germline lookup yields CDR1 DFQATT and CDR2 SNEGSKA (reference sequence). CDR3: CSVPFGDSQRNIQYF. The DNA for the CDR3 is TGCAGTGTACCGTTTGGGGATTCACAAAGAAACATTCAGTACTTC.

This clonotype occurred a few times. The chain couples TRBV5-6 to TRBJ2-7, with D possibly being TRBD1 or TRBD2 (6 bases each). Germline V gene data show CDR1 as SGHDT and CDR2 as YYEEEE. The CDR3 has 13 residues. The V gene lost 4 bases and the J gene lost 1 base, with 9 bases spanning the gap. The CDR3 loop is CASSRGVSYEQYF. In DNA form, the CDR3 reads TGTGCCAGCAGCAGGGGGGTTTCCTACGAGCAGTACTTC.

Ten or more counts support this clonotype. The chain couples TRBV7-2 to TRBJ2-1; the D is unclear. Germline V gene sequence: CDR1 SGHTA, CDR2 FQGNSA. This CDR3 contains 13 residues. V shed 0 bases and J shed 6 bases, with 6 bases lying between them. The CDR3 protein is CASSLATTNEQFF. The CDR3, as DNA: TGTGCCAGCAGCTTAGCGACGACCAATGAGCAGTTCTTC.

The genes are TRBV6-2 or TRBV6-3 and TRBJ2-7, with 9 nucleotides matching TRBD1. The V and J ends lost 4 bases and 2 bases, in that order; junction bases with no gene match: 6. The CDR3 is 15 amino acids. The V gene's germline CDR1 is MNHEY and CDR2 SVGEGT. CDR3 nucleotide sequence: TGTGCCAGCAGTTCCCTCCGGACAGGGGCCTACGAGCAGTACTTC. It is translated as CASSSLRTGAYEQYF.

This chain links TRBV7-3 with TRBJ2-5; 10 nucleotides match TRBD2. Germline V gives CDR1 SGHTA, CDR2 FQGTGA. The V and J ends lost 0 bases and 5 bases, in that order; junction bases with no gene match: 3. This CDR3 spans 15 amino acids. In DNA, the CDR3 is TGTGCCAGCAGCTTAACAGGGACTAGCGTGGAGACCCAGTACTTC. Its translation is CASSLTGTSVETQYF.

The gene calls are TRBV14 and TRBJ2-3, with TRBD1 as a possible D gene (7 bases). V lost 6 bases and J 3 bases, leaving 19 bases between the germline ends. Germline CDR1 and CDR2: SGHDN and FVKESK. CDR3 size: 16 residues. CDR3 sequence reads: CASSQLTGSGTDTQYF. The CDR3 DNA follows: TGTGCCAGCAGTCAACTGACAGGGAGCGGGACAGATACGCAGTATTTT. Together with reference TRBV14 and TRBJ2-3, the CDR3 gives the full variable domain: EAGVTQFPSHSVIEKGQTVTLRCDPISGHDNLYWYRRVMGKEIKFLLHFVKESKQDESGMPNNRFLAERTGGTYSTLKVQPAELEDSGVYFCASSQLTGSGTDTQYFGPGTRLTVL.

The V call is TRBV7-2, the J call TRBJ2-3; D is uncertain. Germline lookup yields CDR1 SGHTA and CDR2 FQGNSA. V was shortened by 1 base and J by 0 bases, with 11 bases between the two germline ends. The CDR3 runs 16 residues. CDR3 protein: CASSLDIATSTDTQYF. CDR3 nucleotide sequence: TGTGCCAGCAGCTTAGACATCGCCACTAGCACAGATACGCAGTATTTT.